These T cell receptor beta chains were read from a single sample in a study of cytomegalovirus exposure and HLA in healthy donors. Sequenced by immunoSEQ multiplex PCR; TCRdb stores in-frame clones only, minus some. The table has 130,000 or so clones, over 65% seen once; the top ten hold approximately 1.4%. Sequenced material: PBMCs. Receptor source: a middle-aged man in good health and CMV-seronegative. The CDR3 runs from the conserved cysteine through the conserved F or W. The order of the fields is V gene, D gene, J gene, clone size, CDR3 DNA, CDR3 protein. A D gene is named only where the DNA matches it firmly. Clone size is not always given. Where it is, it says once, few, many or a class for expanded clones.

V gene: TRBV9
D gene: .
J gene: TRBJ1-5
clone size: .
CDR3 DNA: TGTGCCAGCAGCCTCCTCGGGGGGAGCAATCAGCCCCAGCATTTT
CDR3 protein: CASSLLGGSNQPQHF

V gene: TRBV11-1
D gene: TRBD2
J gene: TRBJ2-2
clone size: few
CDR3 DNA: TGTGCCAGCAGCTTTGGGACTAGCGGGAGGTACACCGGGGAGCTGTTTTTT
CDR3 protein: CASSFGTSGRYTGELFF

V gene: TRBV4-1
D gene: TRBD1
J gene: TRBJ1-2
clone size: .
CDR3 DNA: TGCGCCAGCAGCCAGGGACAGGGGAGCCTCTCTGGCTACACCTTC
CDR3 protein: CASSQGQGSLSGYTF

V gene: TRBV19
D gene: TRBD2
J gene: TRBJ2-1
clone size: .
CDR3 DNA: TGTGCCAGTAGTTGGCTAGCGGGATCCACTGAGCAGTTCTTC
CDR3 protein: CASSWLAGSTEQFF

V gene: TRBV19
D gene: .
J gene: TRBJ1-5
clone size: .
CDR3 DNA: TGTGCCAGTAGTAGGGCAGCAAATCAGCCCCAGCATTTT
CDR3 protein: CASSRAANQPQHF

V gene: TRBV11-2
D gene: TRBD2
J gene: TRBJ2-5
clone size: .
CDR3 DNA: TGTGCCAGCAGCCGCCGGGATAGCGGGGGGGCTTTTTTAGAAGAGACCCAGTACTTC
CDR3 protein: CASSRRDSGGAFLEETQYF

V gene: TRBV9
D gene: TRBD1
J gene: TRBJ2-7
clone size: .
CDR3 DNA: TGTGCCAGTAGCGAGGGGACAGGATCCTACGAGCAGTACTTC
CDR3 protein: CASSEGTGSYEQYF

V gene: TRBV27
D gene: TRBD1
J gene: TRBJ2-1
clone size: .
CDR3 DNA: TGTGCCAGCAGTTCTACGACAGGGGGCTGGAATGAGCAGTTCTTC
CDR3 protein: CASSSTTGGWNEQFF

V gene: TRBV18
D gene: .
J gene: TRBJ2-7
clone size: .
CDR3 DNA: TGTGCCAGCTCACCACAGCGCCGCTACGAGCAGTACTTC
CDR3 protein: CASSPQRRYEQYF

V gene: TRBV5-6
D gene: .
J gene: TRBJ2-7
clone size: .
CDR3 DNA: TGTGCCAGCAGCTTATTGTCGGGAGACTCCTACGAGCAGTACTTC
CDR3 protein: CASSLLSGDSYEQYF

V gene: TRBV7-2
D gene: TRBD2
J gene: TRBJ2-7
clone size: .
CDR3 DNA: TGTGCCAGCAGCTTAGAACCACTAGCGCATGAGCAGTACTTC
CDR3 protein: CASSLEPLAHEQYF

V gene: TRBV30
D gene: TRBD1
J gene: TRBJ2-7
clone size: .
CDR3 DNA: TGTGCCTGGAGTGTGGGGGGGACAGGGATCTACGAGCAGTACTTC
CDR3 protein: CAWSVGGTGIYEQYF

V gene: TRBV5-1
D gene: TRBD2
J gene: TRBJ2-1
clone size: .
CDR3 DNA: TGCGCCAGCAGCGTAACTAGCGGGAGGATCGATGAGCAGTTCTTC
CDR3 protein: CASSVTSGRIDEQFF

V gene: TRBV4-1
D gene: TRBD1
J gene: TRBJ1-1
clone size: few
CDR3 DNA: TGCGCCAGCAGCCAAGTCGGGACAGGGAATCGAGTCACTGAAGCTTTCTTT
CDR3 protein: CASSQVGTGNRVTEAFF

V gene: TRBV9
D gene: TRBD1
J gene: TRBJ1-6
clone size: .
CDR3 DNA: TGTGCCAGCAGCGTAGAGTGGACAGGGAATTCACCCCTCCACTTT
CDR3 protein: CASSVEWTGNSPLHF

V gene: TRBV7-2
D gene: .
J gene: TRBJ2-1
clone size: few
CDR3 DNA: TGTGCCAGCAGCTTAATGAGTGCCAATGAGCAGTTCTTC
CDR3 protein: CASSLMSANEQFF

V gene: TRBV28
D gene: .
J gene: TRBJ2-2
clone size: .
CDR3 DNA: TGTGCCAGCAGACTCGGGACCGGGGAGCTGTTTTTT
CDR3 protein: CASRLGTGELFF

V gene: TRBV25-1
D gene: .
J gene: TRBJ2-1
clone size: .
CDR3 DNA: TGTGCCAGCAGTGACAGAAACCTGGCCAATGAGCAGTTCTTC
CDR3 protein: CASSDRNLANEQFF

V gene: TRBV14
D gene: TRBD1
J gene: TRBJ2-7
clone size: .
CDR3 DNA: TGTGCCAGCAGCCAAGAGCGATCGACAGGGGGTTTCCACGAGCAGTACTTC
CDR3 protein: CASSQERSTGGFHEQYF

V gene: TRBV7-2
D gene: .
J gene: TRBJ2-5
clone size: .
CDR3 DNA: TGTGCCAGCAGCTTAGCGTCTGGACAGAACCAAGAGACCCAGTACTTC
CDR3 protein: CASSLASGQNQETQYF

V gene: TRBV19
D gene: .
J gene: TRBJ1-5
clone size: .
CDR3 DNA: TGTGCCAGTAGTGCCTCCAGGTTTCAGCCCCAGCATTTT
CDR3 protein: CASSASRFQPQHF

V gene: TRBV7-6
D gene: TRBD1
J gene: TRBJ1-2
clone size: .
CDR3 DNA: TGTGCCAGCAGCCCGACAGGGGTTAATGGCTACACCTTC
CDR3 protein: CASSPTGVNGYTF

V gene: TRBV7-9
D gene: TRBD2
J gene: TRBJ2-3
clone size: .
CDR3 DNA: TGTGCCAGCAGCATCCGACTAGCGGGCACAGATACGCAGTATTTT
CDR3 protein: CASSIRLAGTDTQYF

V gene: TRBV11-3
D gene: TRBD1
J gene: TRBJ1-2
clone size: few
CDR3 DNA: TGTGCCAGCAGCTTCGGGACAGGGGCCTATGGCTACACCTTC
CDR3 protein: CASSFGTGAYGYTF

V gene: TRBV19
D gene: .
J gene: TRBJ1-1
clone size: once
CDR3 DNA: TGTGCCAGTAGTATAAGCGGGGGGGAGAACACTGAAGCTTTCTTT
CDR3 protein: CASSISGGENTEAFF

V gene: TRBV4-1
D gene: .
J gene: TRBJ2-5
clone size: .
CDR3 DNA: TGCGCCAGCAGCCTACAGGGAAATACGGGACAAGAGACCCAGTACTTC
CDR3 protein: CASSLQGNTGQETQYF

V gene: TRBV5-1
D gene: TRBD2
J gene: TRBJ2-3
clone size: .
CDR3 DNA: TGCGCCAGCAGCTTGGTTTACGGGACTATCCCCCCAGATACGCAGTATTTT
CDR3 protein: CASSLVYGTIPPDTQYF

V gene: TRBV15
D gene: .
J gene: TRBJ2-5
clone size: .
CDR3 DNA: TGTGCCACCAGCAGAGATCAAAGGACTAGGGGGTACCAAGAGACCCAGTACTTC
CDR3 protein: CATSRDQRTRGYQETQYF

V gene: TRBV9
D gene: TRBD1
J gene: TRBJ2-3
clone size: once
CDR3 DNA: TGTGCCAGCAGCCCTCGGACAGGTCCCACAGATACGCAGTATTTT
CDR3 protein: CASSPRTGPTDTQYF

V gene: TRBV7-9
D gene: .
J gene: TRBJ1-3
clone size: .
CDR3 DNA: TGTGCCAGCAGCATCCGACAGCACACCATATATTTT
CDR3 protein: CASSIRQHTIYF

V gene: TRBV27
D gene: .
J gene: TRBJ2-2
clone size: .
CDR3 DNA: TGTGCCAGCAGTTTATCGTGGAGTCCAGTAACGAACACCGGGGAGCTGTTTTTT
CDR3 protein: CASSLSWSPVTNTGELFF

V gene: TRBV11-2
D gene: .
J gene: TRBJ1-2
clone size: once
CDR3 DNA: TGTGCCAGCAGCGCGGGACTTGCCCAATATGGCTACACCTTC
CDR3 protein: CASSAGLAQYGYTF

V gene: TRBV9
D gene: .
J gene: TRBJ1-4
clone size: .
CDR3 DNA: TGTGCCAGCAGCGTGGCTATAGGACAGTTTAATGAAAAACTGTTTTTT
CDR3 protein: CASSVAIGQFNEKLFF

V gene: TRBV4-3
D gene: .
J gene: TRBJ2-3
clone size: few
CDR3 DNA: TGCGCCAGCAGCCAAGAGGGGAGGCACACAGATACGCAGTATTTT
CDR3 protein: CASSQEGRHTDTQYF

V gene: TRBV18
D gene: TRBD1
J gene: TRBJ2-2
clone size: .
CDR3 DNA: TGTGCCAGCTCACCCGAGGACAGGGGGTACACCGGGGAGCTGTTTTTT
CDR3 protein: CASSPEDRGYTGELFF

V gene: TRBV27
D gene: .
J gene: TRBJ2-1
clone size: .
CDR3 DNA: TGTGCCAGCAGTCCAAGAGCGGACCCCTACAATGAGCAGTTCTTC
CDR3 protein: CASSPRADPYNEQFF

V gene: TRBV9
D gene: .
J gene: TRBJ1-6
clone size: .
CDR3 DNA: TGTGCCAGCAGCCCAATCCCCAATAATTCACCCCTCCACTTT
CDR3 protein: CASSPIPNNSPLHF

V gene: TRBV14
D gene: TRBD2
J gene: TRBJ2-7
clone size: .
CDR3 DNA: TGTGCCAGCAGGGACGGACTAGCGGGAGAGGGGGCCTACGAGCAGTACTTC
CDR3 protein: CASRDGLAGEGAYEQYF

V gene: TRBV6-6
D gene: .
J gene: TRBJ1-4
clone size: .
CDR3 DNA: TGTGCCAGCAGTTCTCAGGCGTCAACTAATGAAAAACTGTTTTTT
CDR3 protein: CASSSQASTNEKLFF

V gene: TRBV19
D gene: .
J gene: TRBJ2-1
clone size: .
CDR3 DNA: TGTGCCAGTAGTATTGGCGACAACCCCTACAATGAGCAGTTCTTC
CDR3 protein: CASSIGDNPYNEQFF

V gene: TRBV29-1
D gene: .
J gene: TRBJ2-1
clone size: few
CDR3 DNA: TGCAGCGTTGAGACTCTCAATGAGCAGTTCTTC
CDR3 protein: CSVETLNEQFF

V gene: TRBV19
D gene: TRBD2
J gene: TRBJ2-2
clone size: .
CDR3 DNA: TGTGCCAGTAGTATAGTACTAGCGGAAACCGGGGAGCTGCTTTTT
CDR3 protein: CASSIVLAETGELLF

V gene: TRBV28
D gene: .
J gene: TRBJ2-7
clone size: once
CDR3 DNA: TGTGCCAGCAGTTTTACAGGGTTCTGGGCCCTTAAATTC
CDR3 protein: CASSFTGFWALKF

V gene: TRBV6-6
D gene: .
J gene: TRBJ2-3
clone size: .
CDR3 DNA: TGTGCCAGCAGTTATTTGCCAGGGCCCACCACAGATACGCAGTATTTT
CDR3 protein: CASSYLPGPTTDTQYF

V gene: TRBV6-5
D gene: .
J gene: TRBJ2-7
clone size: .
CDR3 DNA: TGTGCCAGCAGTTACCCGGCTCCCGGAGGGGTATACGAGCAGTACTTC
CDR3 protein: CASSYPAPGGVYEQYF

V gene: TRBV7-3
D gene: TRBD2
J gene: TRBJ2-3
clone size: .
CDR3 DNA: TGTGCCAGCAGCTTATCAGGGACTAGCGGGCAAGATACGCAGTATTTT
CDR3 protein: CASSLSGTSGQDTQYF

V gene: TRBV7-3
D gene: .
J gene: TRBJ1-6
clone size: .
CDR3 DNA: TGTGCCAGCAGCTTAACCGGTTGGACAGACAATTCACCCCTCCACTTT
CDR3 protein: CASSLTGWTDNSPLHF

V gene: TRBV7-3
D gene: .
J gene: TRBJ2-2
clone size: once
CDR3 DNA: TGTGCCAGCAGCCCGTTATCCGGGGAGCTGTTTTTT
CDR3 protein: CASSPLSGELFF

V gene: TRBV5-1
D gene: TRBD1
J gene: TRBJ2-7
clone size: .
CDR3 DNA: TGCGCCAGCAGCCCCCACCCTTGGGACAGGGGGCATTTAGGGTCCTACGAGCAGTACTTC
CDR3 protein: CASSPHPWDRGHLGSYEQYF

V gene: TRBV19
D gene: .
J gene: TRBJ1-4
clone size: .
CDR3 DNA: TGTGCCAGTAGTATTCAGGAGGGGAGGGCTGAAAAACTGTTTTTT
CDR3 protein: CASSIQEGRAEKLFF

V gene: TRBV9
D gene: .
J gene: TRBJ2-2
clone size: once
CDR3 DNA: TGTGCCAGCAGCGGAGGGATGACCGGGGAGCTGTTTTTT
CDR3 protein: CASSGGMTGELFF

V gene: TRBV4-1
D gene: .
J gene: TRBJ2-1
clone size: .
CDR3 DNA: TGCGCCAGCACCCCGGTGGCGGTAGGGGTCAATGAGCAGTTCTTC
CDR3 protein: CASTPVAVGVNEQFF